The 10 T cell receptor beta chains reported below all come from one sample, sequenced in a study of blood T cell dynamics during melanoma immunotherapy. Described time point: pre-treatment baseline. Produced via immunoSEQ multiplex PCR; TCRdb's table is partial and in-frame only. Here the sample spans 15,000 to 20,000 clones, 91% being singletons. Sequencing was performed on blood, taken from a patient treated with checkpoint blockade. The receptors shown here come from a human donor with melanoma.

The chain employs TRBV4-1 and TRBJ2-5, with 11 bases lining up with TRBD2. The germline V gene has CDR1 MGHRA and CDR2 YSYEKL. This CDR3 has 18 amino acids. V dropped 0 bases and J dropped 2; count of bases not matched to a gene: 8. The CDR3 spells CASSQDIGLAGGQETQYF. CDR3 bases: TGCGCCAGCAGCCAAGATATCGGGCTAGCGGGGGGACAAGAGACCCAGTACTTC.

The V and J genes are TRBV5-6 and TRBJ2-1, with 10 bases fitting TRBD2. Germline V gene sequence: CDR1 SGHDT, CDR2 YYEEEE. The CDR3 has 18 residues. V shed 1 base, J shed 7 bases, and the junction held 14 bases outside the gene matches. Here the CDR3 reads CASSLRRWISGRANEQFF. CDR3 sequence (DNA): TGTGCCAGCAGCTTGAGGCGTTGGATCAGCGGGAGGGCGAATGAGCAGTTCTTC.

This sequence joins TRBV5-1 and TRBJ2-5; possibly TRBD1 or TRBD2 for D (5 bases each). This CDR3 region has 14 residues. The germline gives CDR1 SGHRS, CDR2 YFSETQ. With 5 bases removed from V and 0 bases from J, the gap between germline ends came to 11 bases. The DNA of the CDR3 is TGCGCCAGCAGACCCGGGGCCTACCAAGAGACCCAGTACTTC. It specifies CASRPGAYQETQYF.

A single count supports this clone. The rearrangement joins TRBV11-2 to TRBJ2-5, with D unclear. Per the germline V gene, CDR1 is SGHAT and CDR2 is FQNNGV. The V end lost 6 bases, the J end lost 5 bases, and 10 bases lay between the germline ends. The CDR3 contains 12 residues. This chain's CDR3 is CASSLGAETQYF. CDR3 nucleotide sequence: TGTGCCAGCAGTCTAGGTGCGGAGACCCAGTACTTC.

This chain connects TRBV27 to TRBJ1-6; 7 nucleotides align to TRBD1. This CDR3 has 15 amino acids. With 6 bases clipped from V and 4 bases from J, the junction kept 6 bases outside the gene matches. Germline V CDR1 and CDR2: MNHEY, SMNVEV (reference sequence). CDR3 loop: CASRPGTAYNSPLHF. The CDR3 bases are TGTGCCAGCAGGCCCGGGACAGCGTATAATTCACCCCTCCACTTT.

The J gene is TRBJ2-2, the V gene TRBV4-2; D is unclear. CDR1 and CDR2 (germline): LGHNA, YNFKEQ. The CDR3 has 14 residues. The germline V and J ends were trimmed by 4 bases and 5 bases, with 11 bases remaining between them. The DNA of the CDR3 is TGTGCCAGCAGCCCCGGCGAAGATACCGGGGAGCTGTTTTTT. Protein product: CASSPGEDTGELFF.

V is TRBV19 and J is TRBJ2-7, with 9 bases matching TRBD1. The CDR3 has 15 residues. The V gene's germline CDR1 is LNHDA and CDR2 SQIVND (reference sequence). The V and J ends lost 3 bases and 1 base, in that order; junction bases with no gene match: 4. CDR3 in DNA: TGTGCCAGTAGTATTGATGGACAGGGGTCCTACGAGCAGTACTTC. Protein sequence: CASSIDGQGSYEQYF.

The chain is built from TRBV28 and TRBJ2-2; TRBD1 matches at 8 bases. The germline CDR1 and CDR2 sequences are MDHEN and SYDVKM. The CDR3 consists of 15 residues. Unmatched junction bases numbered 10, after V lost 10 bases and J lost 3 bases. The CDR3 here is CATGQGLGYTGELFF. As DNA, the CDR3 is TGTGCCACCGGACAGGGTCTAGGGTACACCGGGGAGCTGTTTTTT.

The chain uses TRBV23-1 and TRBJ1-2; D unresolved. TRBV23-1 is an ORF; its function is uncertain. Trimming shortened V by 2 bases and J by 4 bases, and 14 bases separated the two germline ends. The length of the CDR3 is 15 residues. The CDR3 DNA is TGCGCCAGCAGTCAAAGCCAGGAGAATGCCTATGGCTACACCTTC. It yields the protein CASSQSQENAYGYTF.

V is TRBV29-1 and J is TRBJ1-1; 7 bases map to TRBD1. CDR1 is SQVTM and CDR2 is ANQGSEA in the germline V gene. The V and J ends lost 7 bases and 7 bases, in that order; junction bases with no gene match: 9. The CDR3 spans 12 residues. As DNA, the CDR3 is TGCAGCGGGGGATCGACAGGGATTGAAGCTTTCTTT. This encodes CSGGSTGIEAFF. Drawing the rest from reference TRBV29-1 and TRBJ1-1, the complete variable domain is SAVISQKPSRDICQRGTSLTIQCQVDSQVTMMFWYRQQPGQSLTLIATANQGSEATYESGFVIDKFPISRPNLTFSTLTVSNMSPEDSSIYLCSGGSTGIEAFFGQGTRLTVV.